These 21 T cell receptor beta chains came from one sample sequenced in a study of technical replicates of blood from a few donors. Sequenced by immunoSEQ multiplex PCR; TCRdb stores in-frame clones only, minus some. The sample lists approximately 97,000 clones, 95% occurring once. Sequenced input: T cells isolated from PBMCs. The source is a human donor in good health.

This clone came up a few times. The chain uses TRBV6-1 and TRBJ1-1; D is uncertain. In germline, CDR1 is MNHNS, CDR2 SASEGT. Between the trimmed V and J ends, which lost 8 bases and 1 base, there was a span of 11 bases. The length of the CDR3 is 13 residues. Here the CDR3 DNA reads TGTGCCAGCCCTTTGACACCGAACACTGAAGCTTTCTTT. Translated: CASPLTPNTEAFF.

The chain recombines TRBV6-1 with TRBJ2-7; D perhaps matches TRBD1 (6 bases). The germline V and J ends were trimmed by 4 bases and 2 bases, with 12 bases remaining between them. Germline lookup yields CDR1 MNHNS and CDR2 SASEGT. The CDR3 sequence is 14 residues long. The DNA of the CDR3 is TGTGCCAGCAGTGGTTCACAGGGAGCCTACGAGCAGTACTTC. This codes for CASSGSQGAYEQYF.

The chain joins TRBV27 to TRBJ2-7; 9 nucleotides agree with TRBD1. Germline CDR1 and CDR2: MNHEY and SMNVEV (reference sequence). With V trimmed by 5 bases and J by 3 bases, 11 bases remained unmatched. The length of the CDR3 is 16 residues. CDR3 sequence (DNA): TGTGCCAGCAGTCCCCACCCCACAGGGGGCAACTACGAGCAGTACTTC. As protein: CASSPHPTGGNYEQYF.

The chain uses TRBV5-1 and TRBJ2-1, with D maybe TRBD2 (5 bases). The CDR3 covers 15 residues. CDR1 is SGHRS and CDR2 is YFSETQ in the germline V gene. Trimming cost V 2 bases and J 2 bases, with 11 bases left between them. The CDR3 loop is CASSFDAGAYNEQFF. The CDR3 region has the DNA TGCGCCAGCAGCTTTGACGCGGGCGCCTACAATGAGCAGTTCTTC.

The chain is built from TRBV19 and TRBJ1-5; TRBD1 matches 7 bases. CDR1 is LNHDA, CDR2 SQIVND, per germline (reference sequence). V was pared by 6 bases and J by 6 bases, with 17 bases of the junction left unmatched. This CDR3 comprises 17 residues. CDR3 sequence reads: CASSNYWTGGISQPQHF. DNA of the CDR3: TGTGCCAGTAGCAACTATTGGACAGGTGGTATTAGTCAGCCCCAGCATTTT.

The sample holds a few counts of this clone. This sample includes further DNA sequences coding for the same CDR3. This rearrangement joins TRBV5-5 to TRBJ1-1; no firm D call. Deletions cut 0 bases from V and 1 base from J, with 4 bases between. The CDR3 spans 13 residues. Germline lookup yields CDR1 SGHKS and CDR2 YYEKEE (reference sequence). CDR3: CASSLGGNTEAFF. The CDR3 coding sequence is TGTGCCAGCAGCTTGGGCGGGAACACTGAAGCTTTCTTT.

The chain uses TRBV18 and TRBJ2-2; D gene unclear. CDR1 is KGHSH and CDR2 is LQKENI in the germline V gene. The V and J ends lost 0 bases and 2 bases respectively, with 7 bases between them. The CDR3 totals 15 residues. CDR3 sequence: CASSPPKLNTGELFF. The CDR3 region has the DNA TGTGCCAGCTCACCACCTAAACTTAACACCGGGGAGCTGTTTTTT.

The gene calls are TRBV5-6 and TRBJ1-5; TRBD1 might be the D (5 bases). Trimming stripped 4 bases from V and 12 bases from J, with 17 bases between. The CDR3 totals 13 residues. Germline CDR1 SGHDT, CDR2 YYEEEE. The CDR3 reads CASSREGEGDQHF. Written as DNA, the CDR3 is TGTGCCAGCAGCCGGGAGGGCGAAGGGGACCAGCATTTT. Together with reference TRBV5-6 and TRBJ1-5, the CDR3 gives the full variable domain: DAGVTQSPTHLIKTRGQQVTLRCSPKSGHDTVSWYQQALGQGPQFIFQYYEEEERQRGNFPDRFSGHQFPNYSSELNVNALLLGDSALYLCASSREGEGDQHFGDGTRLSIL.

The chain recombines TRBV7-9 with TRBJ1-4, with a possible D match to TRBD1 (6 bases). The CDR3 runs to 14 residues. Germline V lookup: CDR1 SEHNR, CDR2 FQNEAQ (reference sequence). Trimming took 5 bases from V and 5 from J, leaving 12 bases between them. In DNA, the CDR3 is TGTGCCAGCAGCGGTCAGGGGTTAAATGAAAAACTGTTTTTT. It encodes CASSGQGLNEKLFF.

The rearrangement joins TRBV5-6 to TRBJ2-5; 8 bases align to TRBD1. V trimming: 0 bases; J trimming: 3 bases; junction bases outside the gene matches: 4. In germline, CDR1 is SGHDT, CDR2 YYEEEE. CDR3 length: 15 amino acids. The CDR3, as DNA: TGTGCCAGCAGCTTGGGGGACAGGAGGGAAGAGACCCAGTACTTC. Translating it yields CASSLGDRREETQYF.

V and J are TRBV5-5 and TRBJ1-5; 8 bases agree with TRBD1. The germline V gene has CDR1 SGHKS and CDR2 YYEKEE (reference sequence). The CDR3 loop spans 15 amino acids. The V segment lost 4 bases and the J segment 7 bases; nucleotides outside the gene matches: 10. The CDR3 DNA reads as TGTGCCAGCAGCCCGAGACAGGGGAAGGGGCAGCCCCAGCATTTT. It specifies CASSPRQGKGQPQHF.

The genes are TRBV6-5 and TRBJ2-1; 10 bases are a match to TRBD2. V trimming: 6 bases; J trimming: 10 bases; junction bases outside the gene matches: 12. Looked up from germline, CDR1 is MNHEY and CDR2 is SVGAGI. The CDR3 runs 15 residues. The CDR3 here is CASSSPGLASREQFF. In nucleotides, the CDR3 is TGTGCCAGCAGCAGCCCGGGACTAGCGAGTCGGGAGCAGTTCTTC.

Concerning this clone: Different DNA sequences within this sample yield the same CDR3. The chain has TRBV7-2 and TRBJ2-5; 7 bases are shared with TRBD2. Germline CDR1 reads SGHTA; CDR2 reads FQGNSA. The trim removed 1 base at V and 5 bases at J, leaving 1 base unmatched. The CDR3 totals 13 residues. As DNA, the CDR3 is TGTGCCAGCAGCTTAGTGGGGGGGGAGACCCAGTACTTC. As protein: CASSLVGGETQYF.

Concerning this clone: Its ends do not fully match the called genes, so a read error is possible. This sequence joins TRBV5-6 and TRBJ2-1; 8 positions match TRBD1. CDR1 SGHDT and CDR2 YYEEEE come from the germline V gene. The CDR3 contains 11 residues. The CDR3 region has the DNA TGTGCCAGCAGCTCCAGGGGGCAGAGTCTCTTC. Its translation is CASSSRGQSLF. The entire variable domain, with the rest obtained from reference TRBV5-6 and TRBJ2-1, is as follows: DAGVTQSPTHLIKTRGQQVTLRCSPKSGHDTVSWYQQALGQGPQFIFQYYEEEERQRGNFPDRFSGHQFPNYSSELNVNALLLGDSALYLCASSSRGQSLFGPGTRLTVL.

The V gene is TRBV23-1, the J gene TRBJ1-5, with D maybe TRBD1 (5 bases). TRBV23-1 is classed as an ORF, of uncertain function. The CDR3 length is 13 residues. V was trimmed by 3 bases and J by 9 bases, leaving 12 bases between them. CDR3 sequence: CASSHPGRGPQHF. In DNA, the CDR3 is TGCGCCAGCAGTCATCCAGGGCGGGGGCCCCAGCATTTT.

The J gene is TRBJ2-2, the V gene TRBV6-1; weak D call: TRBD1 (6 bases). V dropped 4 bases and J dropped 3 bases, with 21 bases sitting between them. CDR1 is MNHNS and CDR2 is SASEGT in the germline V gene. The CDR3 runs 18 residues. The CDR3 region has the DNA TGTGCCAGCAGTGGGGGCCACAGGGCCCAAACAGACACCGGGGAGCTGTTTTTT. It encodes CASSGGHRAQTDTGELFF.

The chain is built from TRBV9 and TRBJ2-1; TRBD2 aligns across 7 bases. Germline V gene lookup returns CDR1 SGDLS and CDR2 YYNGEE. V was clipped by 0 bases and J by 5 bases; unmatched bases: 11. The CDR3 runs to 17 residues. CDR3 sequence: CASSVGVVGLTNNEQFF. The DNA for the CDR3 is TGTGCCAGCAGCGTAGGAGTGGTGGGACTAACAAACAATGAGCAGTTCTTC.

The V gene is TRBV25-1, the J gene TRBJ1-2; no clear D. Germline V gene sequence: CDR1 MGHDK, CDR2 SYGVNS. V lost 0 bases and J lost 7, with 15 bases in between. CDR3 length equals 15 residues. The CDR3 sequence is CASSEYRAGSPGYTF. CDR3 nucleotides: TGTGCCAGCAGTGAATATAGAGCGGGATCGCCTGGCTACACCTTC.

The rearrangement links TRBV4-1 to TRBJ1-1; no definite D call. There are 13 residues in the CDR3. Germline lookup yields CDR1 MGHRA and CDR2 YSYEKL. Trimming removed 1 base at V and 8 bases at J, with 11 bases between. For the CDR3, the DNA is TGCGCCAGCAGCCAAGGAGCGGGTTTAGAAGCTTTCTTT. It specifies CASSQGAGLEAFF.

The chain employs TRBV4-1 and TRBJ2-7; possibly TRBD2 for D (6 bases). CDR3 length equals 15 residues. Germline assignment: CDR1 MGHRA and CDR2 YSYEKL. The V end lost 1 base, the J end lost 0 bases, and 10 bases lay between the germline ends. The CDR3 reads CASSQVAGSSYEQYF. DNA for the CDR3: TGCGCCAGCAGCCAAGTTGCGGGGAGCTCCTACGAGCAGTACTTC.

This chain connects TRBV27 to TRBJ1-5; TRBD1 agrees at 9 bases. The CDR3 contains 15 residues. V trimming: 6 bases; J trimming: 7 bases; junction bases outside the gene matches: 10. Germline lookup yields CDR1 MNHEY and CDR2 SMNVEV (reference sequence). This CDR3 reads CASSLQGAPRQPQHF. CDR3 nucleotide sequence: TGTGCCAGCAGCTTACAGGGGGCGCCCCGACAGCCCCAGCATTTT.